The 12 T cell receptor beta chains reported below all come from one sample, sequenced in a study of somatic mutations in cytotoxic T cells in rheumatoid arthritis. Here immunoSEQ multiplex PCR was the method, and the copy in TCRdb shows in-frame clones only, minus some. The repertoire holds 25,000 to 30,000 clones, roughly 80% seen once, with around 5.1% in the top ten. The sample comprised CD8+ T cells sorted from blood. Source of these receptors: a man aged 45-65 years in good health.

The chain has TRBV10-3 and TRBJ2-3, with unresolved D. The CDR3 length is 13 residues. Germline values: CDR1 ENHRY, CDR2 SYGVKD. V lost 2 bases and J lost 4, with 7 bases in between. The DNA for the CDR3 is TGTGCCATCAGTGAGAGTGCCCCAGATACGCAGTATTTT. This encodes CAISESAPDTQYF.

The gene calls are TRBV6-6 and TRBJ1-1; D is ambiguous. The V gene's germline CDR1 is MNHNY and CDR2 SVGAGI (reference sequence). Trimming left V 5 bases short and J 7 bases short, with 11 bases between. CDR3 size: 12 residues. The CDR3 DNA is TGTGCCAGCAGTAACACACGGAATGAAGCTTTCTTT. Protein product: CASSNTRNEAFF.

The V and J genes are TRBV29-1 and TRBJ2-1; 8 nucleotides align to TRBD2. The V and J ends lost 5 bases and 2 bases, in that order; junction bases with no gene match: 2. Per germline, CDR1 SQVTM and CDR2 ANQGSEA. This CDR3 comprises 13 residues. The CDR3 here is CSVSGGPYNEQFF. The CDR3 nucleotides read TGCAGCGTTTCGGGAGGGCCCTACAATGAGCAGTTCTTC.

V gene TRBV11-2 combines with J gene TRBJ2-7; 7 nucleotides line up with TRBD1. This CDR3 is built from 16 residues. V lost 0 bases to trimming and J lost 5 bases; unmatched junction nucleotides: 10. Per germline, CDR1 SGHAT and CDR2 FQNNGV. CDR3 region: CASSLDPGRQGDEQYF. CDR3 DNA: TGTGCCAGCAGCTTAGATCCGGGGCGACAGGGCGACGAGCAGTACTTC.

The CDR3 coding sequence is TGCGCCAGCAGCCAAGATTTAGGGGTTGGGCAGCCCCAGCATTTT. It encodes CASSQDLGVGQPQHF. The chain recombines TRBV4-1 with TRBJ1-5; tentative D call: TRBD1 (5 bases). Per germline, CDR1 MGHRA and CDR2 YSYEKL. This CDR3 contains 15 residues. Trimming took off 0 bases at V and 7 bases at J, with 13 bases between the two ends.

The table lists this clone with a count of one. This rearrangement joins TRBV7-8 to TRBJ1-4; D is ambiguous. V was shortened by 4 bases and J by 6 bases, with 9 bases between the two germline ends. The CDR3 totals 13 residues. Per the germline V gene, CDR1 is SGHVS and CDR2 is FQNEAQ. The CDR3 region is CASSSGYYEKLFF. CDR3 sequence (DNA): TGTGCCAGCAGCTCTGGGTACTATGAAAAACTGTTTTTT.

The V gene is TRBV10-3, the J gene TRBJ1-5; TRBD1 aligns across 9 bases. The V segment lost 8 bases and the J segment 3 bases; nucleotides outside the gene matches: 5. Germline V CDR1 and CDR2: ENHRY, SYGVKD. CDR3 length equals 14 residues. The CDR3 is CAIWTGAFNQPQHF. In DNA form, the CDR3 reads TGTGCCATCTGGACAGGGGCATTCAATCAGCCCCAGCATTTT.

The V and J genes are TRBV29-1 and TRBJ2-1; 8 bases match TRBD2. The V gene end was trimmed by 6 bases and the J gene end by 7 bases; junction bases not matched to a gene: 11. This CDR3 spans 14 amino acids. Germline lookup yields CDR1 SQVTM and CDR2 ANQGSEA. Written as DNA, the CDR3 is TGCAGCGTGGATACCGGGACTAGGGGAAATGAGCAGTTCTTC. It encodes CSVDTGTRGNEQFF.

The chain joins TRBV29-1 to TRBJ2-1; D may be TRBD2 (6 bases). This CDR3 has 12 residues. Germline CDR1 and CDR2: SQVTM and ANQGSEA. Trimming removed 1 base from V and 11 bases from J, with 12 bases in between. The DNA of the CDR3 is TGCAGCGTTGAAGTGACTAGACAACAGCAGTTCTTC. This encodes CSVEVTRQQQFF.

This rearrangement joins TRBV27 to TRBJ1-5; 8 bases agree with TRBD1. CDR1 and CDR2 (germline): MNHEY, SMNVEV (reference sequence). V lost 5 bases to trimming and J lost 7 bases; unmatched junction nucleotides: 7. This CDR3 is 14 amino acids long. The CDR3 nucleotides read TGTGCCAGCAGTCCCGGACAGGGTGGCCAGCCCCAGCATTTT. Amino acids: CASSPGQGGQPQHF.

This chain links TRBV19 with TRBJ2-7; D is ambiguous. This CDR3 contains 13 residues. V was clipped by 3 bases and J by 0 bases, with 6 bases between them. Per the germline V gene, CDR1 is LNHDA and CDR2 is SQIVND (reference sequence). DNA for the CDR3: TGTGCCAGTAGTATGGGCATCTCCTACGAGCAGTACTTC. As protein: CASSMGISYEQYF.

V gene TRBV4-1 combines with J gene TRBJ1-1, with D possibly TRBD1 on 5 matching bases. This CDR3 is 16 amino acids long. Trimming removed 0 bases at V and 10 bases at J, with 21 bases between. CDR1 MGHRA and CDR2 YSYEKL come from the germline V gene. CDR3 residues: CASSQDPRPGLGGAFF. Written as DNA, the CDR3 is TGCGCCAGCAGCCAAGACCCAAGGCCGGGGCTGGGGGGAGCTTTCTTT.